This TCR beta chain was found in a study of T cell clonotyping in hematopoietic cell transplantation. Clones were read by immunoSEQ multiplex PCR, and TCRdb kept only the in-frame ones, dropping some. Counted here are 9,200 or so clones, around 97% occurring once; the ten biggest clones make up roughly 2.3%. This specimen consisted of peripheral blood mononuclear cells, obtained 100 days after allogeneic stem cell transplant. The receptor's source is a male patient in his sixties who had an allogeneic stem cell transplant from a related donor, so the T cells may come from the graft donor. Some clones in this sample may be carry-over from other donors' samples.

CDR3 coding DNA: TGTGCCAGCAGCTTACCGGGTATTCGGAACTATGGCTACACCTTC. This sequence encodes CASSLPGIRNYGYTF. V is TRBV7-8 and J is TRBJ1-2; D remains ambiguous. The ends were cut back, 2 bases at V and 2 bases at J, with 12 bases in the middle. The CDR3 is 15 amino acids. The germline V gene encodes CDR1 SGHVS and CDR2 FQNEAQ.